This T cell receptor beta chain was observed in a study of T cells in Graves' hyperthyroidism and ophthalmopathy. Lactation, pregnancy, other autoimmune disease or uncontrolled infection excluded patients. This clonotype was counted at least ten times. TCR beta CDR3 region amplification was performed from RNA transcripts. During a first-round RT-PCR of the TCR CDR3, the HTBI primer set was used. TCRdb used MiXCR to reprocess the multiplex PCR reads, holding one entry per CDR3 protein. Seen here are around 200,000 distinct CDR3 sequences, over 15% observed once, and the top ten hold 25% to 35%. Trimming pared 1 base from V and 4 bases from J, leaving 10 bases between. The CDR3 is 14 residues long. Germline V gives CDR1 SGHTA, CDR2 FQGNSA.

V gene TRBV7-2 combines with J gene TRBJ1-2; the D is unclear. Sequencing was performed on blood. The receptor's source is a woman between 45 and 60 years old with Graves' hyperthyroidism. DNA of the CDR3: TGTGCCAGCAGCTTAGGAGCGAACCGCTATGGCTACACCTTC. Translated, it gives CASSLGANRYGYTF.